This TCR beta chain was captured by sequencing in a study of cytotoxic CD8 clonotypes in ibrutinib-treated CLL. Profiling relied on immunoSEQ multiplex PCR, and the TCRdb table lists in-frame clones only, not all of them. The profile shows 35,000 or so clones, over 70% of them singletons. Unmatched junction bases numbered 23, after V lost 10 bases and J lost 6 bases. This CDR3 contains 18 residues. V is TRBV23-1 and J is TRBJ2-1, with 8 bases lining up with TRBD1. TRBV23-1 is sorted into the ORF group, with uncertain function. Here the sequenced sample was PBMCs, taken at disease progression, from a patient treated with ibrutinib. This TCR came from a human donor with chronic lymphocytic leukemia. The CDR3: CATIQMHFQGASRNEQFF. For the CDR3, the DNA is TGCGCCACCATACAGATGCACTTTCAGGGGGCATCTCGCAATGAGCAGTTCTTC.